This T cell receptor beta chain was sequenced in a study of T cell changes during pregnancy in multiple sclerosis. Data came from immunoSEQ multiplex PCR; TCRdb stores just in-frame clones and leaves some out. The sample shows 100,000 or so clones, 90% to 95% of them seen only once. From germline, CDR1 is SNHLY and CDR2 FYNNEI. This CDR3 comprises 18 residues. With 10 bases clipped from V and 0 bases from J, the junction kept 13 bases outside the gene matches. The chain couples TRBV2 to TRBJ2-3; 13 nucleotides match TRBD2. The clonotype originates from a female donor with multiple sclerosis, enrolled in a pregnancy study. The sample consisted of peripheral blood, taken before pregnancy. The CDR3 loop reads CATGGGTSGDPSTDTQYF. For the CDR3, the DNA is TGTGCCACCGGCGGGGGGACTAGCGGGGATCCTAGCACAGATACGCAGTATTTT.